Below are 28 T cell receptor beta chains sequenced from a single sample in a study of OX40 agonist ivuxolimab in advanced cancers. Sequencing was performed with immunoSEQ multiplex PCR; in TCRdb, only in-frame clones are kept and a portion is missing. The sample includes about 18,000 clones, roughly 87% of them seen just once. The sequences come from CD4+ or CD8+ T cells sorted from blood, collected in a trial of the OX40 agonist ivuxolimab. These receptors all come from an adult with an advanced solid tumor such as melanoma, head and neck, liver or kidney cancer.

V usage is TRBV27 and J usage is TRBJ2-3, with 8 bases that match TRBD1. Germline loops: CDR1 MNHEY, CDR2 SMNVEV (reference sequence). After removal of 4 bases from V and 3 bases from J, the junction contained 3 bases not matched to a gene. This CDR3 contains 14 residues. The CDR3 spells CASSYQGATDTQYF. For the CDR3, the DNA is TGTGCCAGCAGTTACCAGGGGGCGACAGATACGCAGTATTTT.

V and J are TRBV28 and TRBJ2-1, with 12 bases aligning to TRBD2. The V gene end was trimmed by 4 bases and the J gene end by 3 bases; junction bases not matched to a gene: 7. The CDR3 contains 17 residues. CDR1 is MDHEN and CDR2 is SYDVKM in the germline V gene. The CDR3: CASSSRPGLAGYNEQFF. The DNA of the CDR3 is TGTGCCAGCAGTTCAAGACCGGGACTAGCGGGCTACAATGAGCAGTTCTTC.

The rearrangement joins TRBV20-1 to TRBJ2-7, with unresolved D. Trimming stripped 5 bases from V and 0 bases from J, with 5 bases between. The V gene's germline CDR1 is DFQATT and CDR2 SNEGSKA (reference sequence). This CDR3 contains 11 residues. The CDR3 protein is CSALSSYEQYF. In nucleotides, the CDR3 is TGCAGTGCTCTAAGCTCCTACGAGCAGTACTTC.

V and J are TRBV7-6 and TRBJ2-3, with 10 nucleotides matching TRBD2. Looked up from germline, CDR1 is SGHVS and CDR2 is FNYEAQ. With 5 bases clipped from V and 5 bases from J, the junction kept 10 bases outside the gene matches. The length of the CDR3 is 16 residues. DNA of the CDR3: TGTGCCAGCAGCCTTCCCACTAGCGGGGTTCGAGATACGCAGTATTTT. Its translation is CASSLPTSGVRDTQYF. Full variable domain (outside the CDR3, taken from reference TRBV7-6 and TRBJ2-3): GAGVSQSPRYKVTKRGQDVALRCDPISGHVSLYWYRQALGQGPEFLTYFNYEAQQDKSGLPNDRFSAERPEGSISTLTIQRTEQRDSAMYRCASSLPTSGVRDTQYFGPGTRLTVL.

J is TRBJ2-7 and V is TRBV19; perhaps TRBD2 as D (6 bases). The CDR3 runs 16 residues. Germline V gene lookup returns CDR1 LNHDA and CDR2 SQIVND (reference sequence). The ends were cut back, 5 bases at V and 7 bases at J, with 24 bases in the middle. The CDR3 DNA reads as TGTGCCAGTAGTCCCTGGGATGGGGCGGGGTACGTTGAGCAGTACTTC. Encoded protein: CASSPWDGAGYVEQYF.

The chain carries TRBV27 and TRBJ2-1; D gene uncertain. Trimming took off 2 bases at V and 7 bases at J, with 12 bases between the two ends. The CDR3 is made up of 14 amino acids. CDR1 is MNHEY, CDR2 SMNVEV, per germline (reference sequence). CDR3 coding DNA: TGTGCCAGCAGTTTAGTTAGGGCGTCGAATGAGCAGTTCTTC. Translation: CASSLVRASNEQFF.

CDR3 sequence (DNA): TGTGCCAGTAGTCCGGGATATTCGTACCAAGAGACCCAGTACTTC. This codes for CASSPGYSYQETQYF. This rearrangement joins TRBV19 to TRBJ2-5, with D possibly being TRBD2 (5 bases). Germline-derived CDR1 and CDR2 are LNHDA and SQIVND (reference sequence). Trimming pared 5 bases from V and 0 bases from J, leaving 13 bases between. The CDR3 length is 15 residues.

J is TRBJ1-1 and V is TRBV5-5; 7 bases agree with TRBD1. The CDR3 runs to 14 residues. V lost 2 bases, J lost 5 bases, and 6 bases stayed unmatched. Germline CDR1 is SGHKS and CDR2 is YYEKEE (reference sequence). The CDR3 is CASSFLTGKTEAFF. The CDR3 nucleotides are TGTGCCAGCAGCTTTTTGACAGGGAAGACTGAAGCTTTCTTT.

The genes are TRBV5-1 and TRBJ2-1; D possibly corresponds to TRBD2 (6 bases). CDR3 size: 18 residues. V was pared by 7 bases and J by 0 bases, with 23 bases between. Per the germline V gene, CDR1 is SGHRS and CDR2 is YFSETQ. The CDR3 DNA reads TGCGCCAGCCGCCGACGGGACTCCGAGGGGAGCTCCTACAATGAGCAGTTCTTC. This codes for CASRRRDSEGSSYNEQFF.

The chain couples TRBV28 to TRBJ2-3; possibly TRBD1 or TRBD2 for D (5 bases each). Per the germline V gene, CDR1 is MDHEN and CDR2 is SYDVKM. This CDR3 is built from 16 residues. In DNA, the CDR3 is TGTGCGAGCGAGTGGGGACCGAGCGTCGGCACAGATACGCAGTATTTT. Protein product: CASEWGPSVGTDTQYF.

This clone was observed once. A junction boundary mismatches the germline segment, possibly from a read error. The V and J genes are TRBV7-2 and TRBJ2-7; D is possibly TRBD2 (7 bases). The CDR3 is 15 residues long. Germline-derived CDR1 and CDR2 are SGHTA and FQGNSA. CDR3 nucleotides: TGTGCCAGCAGCTTAGGGGCGGGGGCAGAATACGAGCAGTGCTTC. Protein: CASSLGAGAEYEQCF.

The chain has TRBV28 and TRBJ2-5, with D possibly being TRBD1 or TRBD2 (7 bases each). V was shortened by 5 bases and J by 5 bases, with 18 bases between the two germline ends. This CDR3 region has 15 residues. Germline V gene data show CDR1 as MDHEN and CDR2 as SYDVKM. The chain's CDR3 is CASSLTSGGGETQYF. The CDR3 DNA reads TGTGCCAGCAGTCTGACCTCAGGGGGGGGTGAGACCCAGTACTTC.

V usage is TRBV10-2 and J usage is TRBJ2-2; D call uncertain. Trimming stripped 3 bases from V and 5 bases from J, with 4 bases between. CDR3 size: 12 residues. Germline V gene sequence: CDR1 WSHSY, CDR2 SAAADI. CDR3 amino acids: CASSDSTGELFF. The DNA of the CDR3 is TGCGCCAGCAGTGACTCTACCGGGGAGCTGTTTTTT.

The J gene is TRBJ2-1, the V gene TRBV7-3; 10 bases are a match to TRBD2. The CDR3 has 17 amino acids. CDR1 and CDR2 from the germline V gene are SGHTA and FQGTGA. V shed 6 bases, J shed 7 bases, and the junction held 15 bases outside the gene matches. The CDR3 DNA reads TGTGCCAGCAGTCCAAAACCGGGACTAGCGAAGTTTAATGAGCAGTTCTTC. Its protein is CASSPKPGLAKFNEQFF.

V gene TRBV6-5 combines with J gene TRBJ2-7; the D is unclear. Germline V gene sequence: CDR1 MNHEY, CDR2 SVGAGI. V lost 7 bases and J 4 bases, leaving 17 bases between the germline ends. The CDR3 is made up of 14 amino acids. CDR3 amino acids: CASTLIGPPYEQYF. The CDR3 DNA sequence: TGTGCCAGCACCCTAATAGGTCCCCCTTACGAGCAGTACTTC.

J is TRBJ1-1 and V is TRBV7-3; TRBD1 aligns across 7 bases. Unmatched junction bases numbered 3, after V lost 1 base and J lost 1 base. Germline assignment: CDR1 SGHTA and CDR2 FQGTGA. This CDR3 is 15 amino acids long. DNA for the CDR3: TGTGCCAGCAGCTTAAACAGGGGCCGGAACACTGAAGCTTTCTTT. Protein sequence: CASSLNRGRNTEAFF.

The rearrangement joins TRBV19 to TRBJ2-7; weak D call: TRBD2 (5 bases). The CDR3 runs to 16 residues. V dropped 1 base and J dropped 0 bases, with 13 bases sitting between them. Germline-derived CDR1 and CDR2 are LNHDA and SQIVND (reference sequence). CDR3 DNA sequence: TGTGCCAGTAGTATAGGTCTAGCAACCAGCTCCTACGAGCAGTACTTC. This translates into CASSIGLATSSYEQYF.

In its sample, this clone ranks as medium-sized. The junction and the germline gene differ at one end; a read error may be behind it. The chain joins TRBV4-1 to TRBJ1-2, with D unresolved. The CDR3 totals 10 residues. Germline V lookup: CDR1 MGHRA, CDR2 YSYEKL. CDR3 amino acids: CASSQGAQVF. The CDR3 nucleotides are TGCGCCAGCAGCCAAGGCGCCCAAGTCTTC.

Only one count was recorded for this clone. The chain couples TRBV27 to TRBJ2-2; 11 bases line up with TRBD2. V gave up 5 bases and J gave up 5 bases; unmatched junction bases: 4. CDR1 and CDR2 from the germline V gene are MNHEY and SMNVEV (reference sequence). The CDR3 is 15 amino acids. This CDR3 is CASSTSGSGTGELFF. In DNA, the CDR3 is TGTGCCAGCAGTACTAGCGGGAGTGGGACCGGGGAGCTGTTTTTT.

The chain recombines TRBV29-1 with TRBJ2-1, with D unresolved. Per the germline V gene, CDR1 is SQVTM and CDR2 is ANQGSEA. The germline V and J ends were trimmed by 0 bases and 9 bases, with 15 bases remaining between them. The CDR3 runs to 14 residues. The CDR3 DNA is TGCAGCGTTGAAGATCGGGTGCTTTCCGGTGAGCAGTTCTTC. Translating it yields CSVEDRVLSGEQFF.

This CDR3 is CASSHGPYEQYF. CDR3 bases: TGTGCCAGCAGTCACGGGCCTTACGAGCAGTACTTC. The rearrangement links TRBV6-5 to TRBJ2-7; D remains unclear. Germline V gives CDR1 MNHEY, CDR2 SVGAGI. V lost 5 bases and J lost 4, with 9 bases in between. The CDR3 extends over 12 amino acids.

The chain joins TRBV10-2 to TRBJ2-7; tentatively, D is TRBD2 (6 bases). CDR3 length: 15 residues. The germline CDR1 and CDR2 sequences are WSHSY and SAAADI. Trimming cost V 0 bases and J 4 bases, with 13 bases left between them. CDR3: CASSESRGASYEQYF. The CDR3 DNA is TGCGCCAGCAGTGAGTCGCGGGGAGCCTCTTACGAGCAGTACTTC.

Here the CDR3 DNA reads TGTGCCAGCAGCTTGGGGGGTGGTTACGAGCAGTACTTC. Its protein is CASSLGGGYEQYF. The V and J genes are TRBV7-8 and TRBJ2-7, with a weak D call TRBD2 (6 bases). CDR1 and CDR2 from the germline V gene are SGHVS and FQNEAQ. Trimming took 3 bases from V and 4 from J, leaving 10 bases between them. There are 13 residues in the CDR3. The entire variable domain, with the rest obtained from reference TRBV7-8 and TRBJ2-7, is as follows: GAGVSQSPRYKVAKRGQDVALRCDPISGHVSLFWYQQALGQGPEFLTYFQNEAQLDKSGLPSDRFFAERPEGSVSTLKIQRTQQEDSAVYLCASSLGGGYEQYFGPGTRLTVT.

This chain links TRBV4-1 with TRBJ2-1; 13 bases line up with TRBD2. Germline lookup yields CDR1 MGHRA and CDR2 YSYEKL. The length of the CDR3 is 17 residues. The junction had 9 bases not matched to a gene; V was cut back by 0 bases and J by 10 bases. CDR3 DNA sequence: TGCGCCAGCAGCCAAGATCCGGGACTAGCGGGACCCGGGGAGCAGTTCTTC. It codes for CASSQDPGLAGPGEQFF.

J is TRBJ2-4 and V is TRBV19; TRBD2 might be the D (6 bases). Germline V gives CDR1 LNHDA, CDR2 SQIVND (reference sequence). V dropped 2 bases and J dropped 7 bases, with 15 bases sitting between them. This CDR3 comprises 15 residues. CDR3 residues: CASSITWGRTNIQYF. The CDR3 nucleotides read TGTGCCAGTAGTATAACTTGGGGGAGGACGAACATTCAGTACTTC.

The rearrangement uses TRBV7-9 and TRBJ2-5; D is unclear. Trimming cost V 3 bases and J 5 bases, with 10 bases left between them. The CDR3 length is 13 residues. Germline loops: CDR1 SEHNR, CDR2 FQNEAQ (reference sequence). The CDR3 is CASSLSGGETQYF. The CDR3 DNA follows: TGTGCCAGCAGCTTGTCGGGTGGGGAGACCCAGTACTTC.

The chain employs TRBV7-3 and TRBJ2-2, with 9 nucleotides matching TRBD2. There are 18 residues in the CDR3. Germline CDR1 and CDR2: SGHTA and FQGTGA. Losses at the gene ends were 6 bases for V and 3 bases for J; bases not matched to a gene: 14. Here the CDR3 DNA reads TGTGCCAGCAGTTCCCCCGGGGCGGGAGGGATTTACACCGGGGAGCTGTTTTTT. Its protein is CASSSPGAGGIYTGELFF.

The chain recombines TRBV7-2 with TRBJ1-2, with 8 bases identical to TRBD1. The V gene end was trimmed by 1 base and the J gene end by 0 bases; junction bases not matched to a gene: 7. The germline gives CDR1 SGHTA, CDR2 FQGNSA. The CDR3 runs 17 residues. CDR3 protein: CASSLEQGVRANYGYTF. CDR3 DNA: TGTGCCAGCAGCTTAGAACAGGGGGTCAGGGCTAACTATGGCTACACCTTC.